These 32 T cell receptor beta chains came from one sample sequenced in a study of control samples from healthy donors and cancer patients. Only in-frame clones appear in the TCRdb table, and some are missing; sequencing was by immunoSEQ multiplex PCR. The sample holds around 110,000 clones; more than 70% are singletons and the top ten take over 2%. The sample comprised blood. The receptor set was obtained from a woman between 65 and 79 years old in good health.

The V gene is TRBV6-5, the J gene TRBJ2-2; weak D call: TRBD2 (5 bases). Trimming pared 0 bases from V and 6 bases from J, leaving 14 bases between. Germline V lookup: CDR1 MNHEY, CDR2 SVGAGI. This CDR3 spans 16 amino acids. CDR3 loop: CASSYSVAGEPGELFF. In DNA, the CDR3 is TGTGCCAGCAGTTACTCGGTGGCGGGCGAGCCCGGGGAGCTGTTTTTT.

The CDR3 DNA is TGTGCCAGCAGCCAAGATATCGAGGGCTATGGCTACACCTTC. It is translated as CASSQDIEGYGYTF. The chain couples TRBV3-1 (or the pseudogene TRBV3-2) to TRBJ1-2; D gene ambiguous. This CDR3 has 14 residues. V lost 0 bases and J 4 bases, leaving 9 bases between the germline ends. The germline V gene has CDR1 LGHDT and CDR2 YNNKEL (reference sequence).

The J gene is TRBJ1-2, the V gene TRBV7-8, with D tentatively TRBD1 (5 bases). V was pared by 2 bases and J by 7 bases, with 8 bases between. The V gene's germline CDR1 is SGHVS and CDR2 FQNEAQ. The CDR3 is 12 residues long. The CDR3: CASSLQQGGYTF. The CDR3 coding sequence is TGTGCCAGCAGCTTACAGCAGGGTGGCTACACCTTC.

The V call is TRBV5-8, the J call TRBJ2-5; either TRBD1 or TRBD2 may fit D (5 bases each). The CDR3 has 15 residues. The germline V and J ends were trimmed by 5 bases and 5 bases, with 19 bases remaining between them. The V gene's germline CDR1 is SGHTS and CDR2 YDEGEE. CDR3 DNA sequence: TGTGCCAGCAGTCTGGGACCCACCCTTGGGGAGACCCAGTACTTC. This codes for CASSLGPTLGETQYF. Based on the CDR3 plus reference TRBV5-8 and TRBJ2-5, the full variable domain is EAGVTQSPTHLIKTRGQQATLRCSPISGHTSVYWYQQALGLGLQFLLWYDEGEERNRGNFPPRFSGRQFPNYSSELNVNALELEDSALYLCASSLGPTLGETQYFGPGTRLLVL.

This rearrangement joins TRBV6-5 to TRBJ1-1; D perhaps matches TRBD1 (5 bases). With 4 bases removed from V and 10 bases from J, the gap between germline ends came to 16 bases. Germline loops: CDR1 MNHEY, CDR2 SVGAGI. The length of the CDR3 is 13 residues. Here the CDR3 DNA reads TGTGCCAGCAGTTCCGGGACCCCGGGGGGAGCTTTCTTT. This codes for CASSSGTPGGAFF.

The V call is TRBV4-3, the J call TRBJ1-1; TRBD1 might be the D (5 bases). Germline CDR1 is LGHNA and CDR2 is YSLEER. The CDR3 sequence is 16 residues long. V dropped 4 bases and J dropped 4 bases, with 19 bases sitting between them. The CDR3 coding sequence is TGCGCCAGCAGCCTTGGGACGCTCTCATTCGGCACTGAAGCTTTCTTT. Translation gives CASSLGTLSFGTEAFF.

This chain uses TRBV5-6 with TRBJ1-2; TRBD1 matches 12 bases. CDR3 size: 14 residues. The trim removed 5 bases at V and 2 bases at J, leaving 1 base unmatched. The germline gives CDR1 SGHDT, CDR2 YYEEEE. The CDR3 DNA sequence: TGTGCCAGCAGGGGACAGGGGGCCAACTATGGCTACACCTTC. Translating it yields CASRGQGANYGYTF.

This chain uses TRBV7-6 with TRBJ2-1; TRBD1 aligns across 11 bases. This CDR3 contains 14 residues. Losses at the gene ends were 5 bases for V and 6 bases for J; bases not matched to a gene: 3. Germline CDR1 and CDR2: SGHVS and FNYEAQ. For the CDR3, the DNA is TGTGCCAGCAGCCCCGGGACAGGGGGCAATGAGCAGTTCTTC. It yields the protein CASSPGTGGNEQFF.

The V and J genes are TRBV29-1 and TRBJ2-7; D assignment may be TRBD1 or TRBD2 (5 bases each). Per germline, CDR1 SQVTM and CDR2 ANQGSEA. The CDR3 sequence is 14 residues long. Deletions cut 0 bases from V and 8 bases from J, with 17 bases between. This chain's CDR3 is CSVEDGQGARKQYF. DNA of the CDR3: TGCAGCGTTGAAGATGGCCAGGGAGCTAGGAAGCAGTACTTC.

For the CDR3, the DNA is TGTGCCAGCAGCCATCGCCCGAACCCATTAGCGGGGGGGCAAGAGACCCAGTACTTC. This encodes CASSHRPNPLAGGQETQYF. The V call is TRBV3-1 (or the pseudogene TRBV3-2), the J call TRBJ2-5, with 11 bases lining up with TRBD2. CDR1 is LGHDT, CDR2 YNNKEL, per germline (reference sequence). The CDR3 has 19 amino acids. The junction had 14 bases not matched to a gene; V was cut back by 3 bases and J by 2 bases.

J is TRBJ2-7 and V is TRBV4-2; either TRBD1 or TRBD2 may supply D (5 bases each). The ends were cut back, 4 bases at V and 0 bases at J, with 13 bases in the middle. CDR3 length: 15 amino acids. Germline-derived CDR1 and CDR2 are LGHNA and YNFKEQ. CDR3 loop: CASSRRDESSYEQYF. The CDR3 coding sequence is TGTGCCAGCAGCCGAAGGGACGAGAGCTCCTACGAGCAGTACTTC.

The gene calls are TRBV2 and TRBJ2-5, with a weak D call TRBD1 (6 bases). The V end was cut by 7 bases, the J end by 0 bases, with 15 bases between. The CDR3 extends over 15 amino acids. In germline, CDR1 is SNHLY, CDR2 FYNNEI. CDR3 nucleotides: TGTGCCAGCAACCCCGGGACATCTAACCAAGAGACCCAGTACTTC. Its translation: CASNPGTSNQETQYF.

CDR3 bases: TGTGCCAGCAGCTTAGGGTCGGTGGCAGGGAGGGGCGGGGAGCTGTTTTTT. Residues: CASSLGSVAGRGGELFF. The rearrangement links TRBV7-2 to TRBJ2-2; 7 nucleotides line up with TRBD2. Per germline, CDR1 SGHTA and CDR2 FQGNSA. V shed 1 base and J 7 bases; nucleotides not matched to a gene: 12. The CDR3 totals 17 residues.

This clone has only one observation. The DNA of the CDR3 is TGTGCCACCAGTGACCCCACTACTCGACAGGGAGATAATGAAAAACTGTTTTTT. This encodes CATSDPTTRQGDNEKLFF. The V call is TRBV24-1, the J call TRBJ1-4; 7 bases fit TRBD1. V trimming: 4 bases; J trimming: 4 bases; junction bases outside the gene matches: 14. The V gene's germline CDR1 is KGHDR and CDR2 SFDVKD. This CDR3 is 18 amino acids long.

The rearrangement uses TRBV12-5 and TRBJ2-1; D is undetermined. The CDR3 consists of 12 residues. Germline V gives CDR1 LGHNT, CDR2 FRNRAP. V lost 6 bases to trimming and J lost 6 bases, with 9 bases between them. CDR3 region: CASGSRRNEQFF. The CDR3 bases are TGTGCTAGTGGCTCCCGCCGCAATGAGCAGTTCTTC.

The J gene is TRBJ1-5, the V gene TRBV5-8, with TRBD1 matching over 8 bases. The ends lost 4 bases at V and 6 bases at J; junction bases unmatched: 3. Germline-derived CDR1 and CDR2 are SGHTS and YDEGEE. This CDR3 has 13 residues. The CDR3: CASSQTGVQPQHF. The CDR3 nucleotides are TGTGCCAGCAGCCAGACAGGGGTTCAGCCCCAGCATTTT.

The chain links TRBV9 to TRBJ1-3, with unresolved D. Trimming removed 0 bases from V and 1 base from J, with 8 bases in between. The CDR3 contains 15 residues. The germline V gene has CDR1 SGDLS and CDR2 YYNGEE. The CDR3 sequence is CASSVANPSGNTIYF. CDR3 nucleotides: TGTGCCAGCAGCGTAGCTAACCCTTCTGGAAACACCATATATTTT.

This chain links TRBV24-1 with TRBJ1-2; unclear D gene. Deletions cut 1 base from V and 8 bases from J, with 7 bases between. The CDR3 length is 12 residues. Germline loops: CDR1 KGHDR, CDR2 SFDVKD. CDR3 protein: CATSDFRRGYTF. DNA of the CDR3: TGTGCCACCAGTGATTTTAGGAGAGGCTACACCTTC.

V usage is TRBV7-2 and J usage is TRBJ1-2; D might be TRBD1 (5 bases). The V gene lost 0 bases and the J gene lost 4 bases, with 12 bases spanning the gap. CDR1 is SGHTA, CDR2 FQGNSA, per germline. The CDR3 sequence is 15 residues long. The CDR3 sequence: CASSLALVGGYGYTF. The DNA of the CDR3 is TGTGCCAGCAGCTTAGCGCTGGTGGGGGGCTATGGCTACACCTTC. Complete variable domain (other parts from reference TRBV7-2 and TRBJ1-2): GAGVSQSPSNKVTEKGKDVELRCDPISGHTALYWYRQSLGQGLEFLIYFQGNSAPDKSGLPSDRFSAERTGGSVSTLTIQRTQQEDSAVYLCASSLALVGGYGYTFGSGTRLTVV.

CDR3 region: CASSPGQGTDTQYF. The CDR3 bases are TGTGCCAGCAGCCCCGGACAGGGCACAGATACGCAGTATTTT. The chain combines TRBV13 with TRBJ2-3; 7 nucleotides line up with TRBD1. Germline assignment: CDR1 PRHDT and CDR2 FYEKMQ (reference sequence). Trimming removed 5 bases from V and 1 base from J; junction bases left unmatched: 3. The length of the CDR3 is 14 residues.

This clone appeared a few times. CDR3 in amino acids: CASSLSIRETQYF. The CDR3 region has the DNA TGTGCCAGCAGCTTGTCCATCCGAGAGACCCAGTACTTC. The chain links TRBV11-2 to TRBJ2-5; no reliable D call. Germline-derived CDR1 and CDR2 are SGHAT and FQNNGV. With 3 bases removed from V and 4 bases from J, the gap between germline ends came to 9 bases. The CDR3 contains 13 residues.

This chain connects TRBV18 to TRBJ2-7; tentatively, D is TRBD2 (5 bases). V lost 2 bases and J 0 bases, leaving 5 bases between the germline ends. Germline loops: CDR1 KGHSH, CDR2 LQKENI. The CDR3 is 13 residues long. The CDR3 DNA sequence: TGTGCCAGCTCACCAGGGAGCTCCTACGAGCAGTACTTC. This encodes CASSPGSSYEQYF.

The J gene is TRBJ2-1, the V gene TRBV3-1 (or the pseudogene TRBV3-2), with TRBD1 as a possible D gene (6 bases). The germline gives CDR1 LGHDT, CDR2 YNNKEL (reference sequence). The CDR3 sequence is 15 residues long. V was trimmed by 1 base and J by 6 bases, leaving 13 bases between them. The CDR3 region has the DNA TGTGCCAGCAGCCAAGGAATCTTCAGGGGCAATGAGCAGTTCTTC. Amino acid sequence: CASSQGIFRGNEQFF.

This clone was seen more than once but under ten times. CDR3 in amino acids: CASSEAPRGGPQHF. CDR3 nucleotide sequence: TGTGCCAGCAGTGAAGCGCCACGTGGAGGGCCCCAGCATTTT. V and J are TRBV6-1 and TRBJ1-5; D ambiguous. Germline V CDR1 and CDR2: MNHNS, SASEGT. V lost 0 bases and J 9 bases, leaving 12 bases between the germline ends. CDR3 size: 14 residues.

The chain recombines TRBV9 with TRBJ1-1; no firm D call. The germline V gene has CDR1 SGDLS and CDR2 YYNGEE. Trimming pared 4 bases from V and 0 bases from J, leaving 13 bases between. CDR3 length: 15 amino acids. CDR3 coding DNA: TGTGCCAGCAGCTCCCGCTCGATAATGAACACTGAAGCTTTCTTT. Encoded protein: CASSSRSIMNTEAFF.

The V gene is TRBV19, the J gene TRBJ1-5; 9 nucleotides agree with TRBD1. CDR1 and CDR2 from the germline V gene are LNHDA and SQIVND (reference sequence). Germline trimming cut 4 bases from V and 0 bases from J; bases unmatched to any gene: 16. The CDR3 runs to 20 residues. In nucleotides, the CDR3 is TGTGCCAGTAGTAGAGACCCTCGGACAGGGGAAGGGGGTAGCAATCAGCCCCAGCATTTT. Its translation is CASSRDPRTGEGGSNQPQHF.

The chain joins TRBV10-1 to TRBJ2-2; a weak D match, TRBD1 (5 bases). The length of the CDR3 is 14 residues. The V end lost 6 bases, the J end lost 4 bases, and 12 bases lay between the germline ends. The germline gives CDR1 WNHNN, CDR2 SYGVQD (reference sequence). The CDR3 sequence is CASRQGISTGELFF. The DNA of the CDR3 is TGCGCCAGCAGGCAGGGAATTAGCACCGGGGAGCTGTTTTTT.

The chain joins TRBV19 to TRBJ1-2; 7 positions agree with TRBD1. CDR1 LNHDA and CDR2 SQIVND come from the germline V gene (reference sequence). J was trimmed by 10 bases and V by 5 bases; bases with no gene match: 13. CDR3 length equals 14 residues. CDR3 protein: CASSRIGAGGAYTF. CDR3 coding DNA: TGTGCCAGTAGTCGGATTGGGGCAGGGGGAGCCTACACCTTC.

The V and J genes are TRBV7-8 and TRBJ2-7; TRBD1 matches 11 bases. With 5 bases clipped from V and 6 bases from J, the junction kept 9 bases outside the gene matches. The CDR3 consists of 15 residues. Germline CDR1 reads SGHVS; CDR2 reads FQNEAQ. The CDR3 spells CASSGGQGAVTEQYF. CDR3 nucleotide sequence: TGTGCCAGCAGCGGAGGACAGGGGGCGGTAACCGAGCAGTACTTC.

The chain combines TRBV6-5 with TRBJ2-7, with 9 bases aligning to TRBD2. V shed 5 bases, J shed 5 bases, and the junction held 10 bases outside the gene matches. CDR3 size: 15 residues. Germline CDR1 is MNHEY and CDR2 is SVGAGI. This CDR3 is CASSPLSGGLNEQYF. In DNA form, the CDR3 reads TGTGCCAGCAGTCCACTTAGCGGGGGCCTCAACGAGCAGTACTTC.

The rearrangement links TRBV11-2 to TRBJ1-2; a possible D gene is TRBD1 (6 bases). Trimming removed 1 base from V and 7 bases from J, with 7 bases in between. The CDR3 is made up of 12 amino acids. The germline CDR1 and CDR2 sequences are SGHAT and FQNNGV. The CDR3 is CASSLVGAGYTF. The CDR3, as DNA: TGTGCCAGCAGCTTAGTGGGGGCTGGCTACACCTTC.

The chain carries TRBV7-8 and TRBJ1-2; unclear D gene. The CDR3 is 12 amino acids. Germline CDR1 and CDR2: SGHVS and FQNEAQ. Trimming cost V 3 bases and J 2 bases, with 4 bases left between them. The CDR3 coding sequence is TGTGCCAGCAGCTTGCAGAACTATGGCTACACCTTC. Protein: CASSLQNYGYTF. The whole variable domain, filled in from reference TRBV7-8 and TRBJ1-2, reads GAGVSQSPRYKVAKRGQDVALRCDPISGHVSLFWYQQALGQGPEFLTYFQNEAQLDKSGLPSDRFFAERPEGSVSTLKIQRTQQEDSAVYLCASSLQNYGYTFGSGTRLTVV.